The TCR beta chain described here comes from a study of blood T cells in healthy people across ages. Findings and caveats of the study: PBMCs that were unsorted prevented a conclusive naive versus antigen-experienced comparison.

This clonotype was seen only a few times. The antigen is unknown. V lost 0 bases to trimming and J lost 2 bases, with 12 bases between them. This CDR3 is 16 amino acids long. The germline V gene has CDR1 LNHNV and CDR2 YYDKDF (reference sequence). Using a J-beta primer mix together with a sample-barcoded 5' primer, a second PCR was run for roughly 7 to 11 cycles. Using its own MiXCR run on the 5' RACE reads, TCRdb lists one record per CDR3 protein. This sample has roughly 2 million distinct CDR3 sequences, with roughly 50% found just once. What was sequenced was blood. This receptor was identified in a woman in her 40s in good health. The chain uses TRBV15 and TRBJ2-3; D gene unclear. Here the CDR3 DNA reads TGTGCCACCAGCAGAGATATTTCCCTTTCCACAGATACGCAGTATTTT. This sequence encodes CATSRDISLSTDTQYF.